This T cell receptor (beta chain) was observed in a study of cytomegalovirus exposure and HLA in healthy donors. Regarding the study as a whole: In vitro checks showed that a few CMV-associated chains really do target CMV antigens. The classifier reportedly diagnosed cytomegalovirus status with high specificity and sensitivity.

On this clone itself: The antigen remains unidentified.

Clones were sequenced by immunoSEQ multiplex PCR, and TCRdb holds only the in-frame ones, with some missing. The repertoire consists of some 79,000 clones, with 94% occurring once and the leading ten covering 3.2%. The CDR3 runs to 14 residues. The V and J ends lost 8 bases and 2 bases respectively, with 15 bases between them. Germline CDR1 MNHNY, CDR2 SVGAGI (reference sequence). It was the roughly 110-subject validation cohort, separate from the approximately 690-subject first cohort, to which the donors belonged. Input material: PBMCs. The chain has TRBV6-6 and TRBJ1-1, with D maybe TRBD1 (6 bases). This sequence originates from a woman younger than 35 in good health and CMV-seropositive. The CDR3 is CASRFWGGNTEAFF. The DNA of the CDR3 is TGTGCCAGCCGCTTCTGGGGGGGCAACACTGAAGCTTTCTTT.